The clone carrying this TCR beta chain was seen many times. Extraction also yielded germline DNA, while blood RNA was obtained from unsorted whole blood. This entry comes from a study of tumor-infiltrating lymphocytes in primary liver carcinoma. For the study at large: Male and female patients aged 30 to 69 years made up the cohort. Productive TCRbeta reads per sample were roughly 3.5 to 7.13 million, not differing by tissue.

A constant-region primer primed TCR beta cDNA synthesis from about 0.45 ug of total RNA. Sequencing libraries for TCR beta derived from three nested multiplex PCR rounds that used slightly modified ARM-PCR. TCRdb fed the multiplex PCR reads into MiXCR, producing one record per CDR3 protein. The table lists some 200,000 distinct CDR3 sequences, roughly two thirds of them singletons. This TCR derives from a woman in her sixties or seventies with primary liver carcinoma and hepatitis B virus infection. The sequenced sample was peripheral blood.

CDR3 region: CASSYDGANTEAFF. The DNA for the CDR3 is TGTGCCAGCAGTTATGACGGGGCGAACACTGAAGCTTTCTTT. J is TRBJ1-1 and V is TRBV6-6; TRBD1 might be the D (5 bases). The CDR3 is 14 amino acids. The germline gives CDR1 MNHNY, CDR2 SVGAGI (reference sequence). V lost 3 bases to trimming and J lost 1 base, with 9 bases between them.